This T cell receptor (beta chain) comes out of a study of cytomegalovirus exposure and HLA in healthy donors. General observations from the study: Clonal expansion, a later analysis showed, was greater in HLA-associated TCR beta chains than in equally common others. V- and J-gene trimming of TCR beta was linked (in a later analysis) to a missense DCLRE1C variant.

A multiplex PCR was run with 60 Vbeta primers and 13 Jbeta primers. Using immunoSEQ multiplex PCR, the repertoire was profiled, and TCRdb retains in-frame clones only, with some absent. The sample yields some 100,000 clones, 65% to 80% seen once. Concerning this clone: Its cognate antigen is unknown.

The V and J ends lost 0 bases and 5 bases, in that order; junction bases with no gene match: 4. This CDR3 contains 15 residues. Germline loops: CDR1 MGHRA, CDR2 YSYEKL. Sample: PBMCs. The clonotype comes from a woman aged 45-59 years in good health and CMV-seropositive. The chain recombines TRBV4-1 with TRBJ2-3, with TRBD2 identical over 8 bases. The CDR3 region has the DNA TGCGCCAGCAGCCAAGATCGTCTAGCGGGAGATACGCAGTATTTT. It translates to CASSQDRLAGDTQYF.